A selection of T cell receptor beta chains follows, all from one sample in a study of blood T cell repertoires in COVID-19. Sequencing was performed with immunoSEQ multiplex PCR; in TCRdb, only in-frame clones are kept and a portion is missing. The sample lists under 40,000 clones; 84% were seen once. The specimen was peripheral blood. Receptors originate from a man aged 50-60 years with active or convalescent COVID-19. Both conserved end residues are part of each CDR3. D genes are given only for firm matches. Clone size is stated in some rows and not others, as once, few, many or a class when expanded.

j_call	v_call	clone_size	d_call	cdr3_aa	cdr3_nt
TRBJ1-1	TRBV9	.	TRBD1	CASSRQGRGTEAFF	TGTGCCAGCAGCAGACAGGGGCGCGGCACTGAAGCTTTCTTT
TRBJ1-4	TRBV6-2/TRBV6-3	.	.	CASSYQGWPNEKLFF	TGTGCCAGCAGTTACCAGGGATGGCCGAATGAAAAACTGTTTTTT
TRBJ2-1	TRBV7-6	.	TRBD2	CASSLALAGGLSSYNEQFF	TGTGCCAGCAGCTTAGCGCTAGCGGGGGGACTGAGCTCCTACAATGAGCAGTTCTTC
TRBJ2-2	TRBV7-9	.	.	CASSNTGNTGELFF	TGTGCCAGCAGCAACACAGGGAACACCGGGGAGCTGTTTTTT
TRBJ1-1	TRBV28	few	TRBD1	CASILNPGQGNTEAFF	TGTGCCAGCATCTTAAATCCGGGACAGGGGAACACTGAAGCTTTCTTT
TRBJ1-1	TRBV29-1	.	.	CSVLLRNTEAFF	TGCAGCGTTCTGCTACGAAACACTGAAGCTTTCTTT
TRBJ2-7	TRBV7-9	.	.	CASSRQDYEQYF	TGTGCCAGCAGCCGACAGGACTACGAGCAGTACTTC
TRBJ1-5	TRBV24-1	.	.	CATRQGYSNQPQHF	TGTGCCACCAGACAGGGTTATAGCAATCAGCCCCAGCATTTT
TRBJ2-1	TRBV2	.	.	CASILRDNFNEQFF	TGTGCCAGCATCCTACGGGACAACTTCAATGAGCAGTTCTTC
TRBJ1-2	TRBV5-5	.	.	CASSLDGSYGYTF	TGTGCCAGCAGCTTGGACGGGTCCTATGGCTACACCTTC
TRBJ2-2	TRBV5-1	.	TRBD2	CASTGALAGPNTGELFF	TGCGCCAGCACCGGCGCGCTAGCGGGCCCGAACACCGGGGAGCTGTTTTTT
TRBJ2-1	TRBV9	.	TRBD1	CASSTRGQGDNEQFF	TGTGCCAGCAGCACTCGCGGACAGGGGGACAATGAGCAGTTCTTC
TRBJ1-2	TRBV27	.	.	CASSPQFRGGYGYTF	TGTGCCAGCAGTCCTCAGTTCAGGGGAGGGTATGGCTACACCTTC